Listed here are 8 T cell receptor beta chains from one sample, sequenced in a study of T cells in Graves' hyperthyroidism and ophthalmopathy. Amplified regions were TCR beta CDR3 sequences from RNA transcripts. The study used the HTBI primer set for a first-round RT-PCR of the TCR CDR3. Each CDR3 protein gets one entry after TCRdb re-called the multiplex PCR reads with MiXCR. There are some 650,000 distinct CDR3 sequences in the sample; more than 15% occur only once, and 2.5% to 4% lies in the top ten. Sequenced: blood. Receptors were obtained from a woman between 40 and 50 years old with Graves' ophthalmopathy.

Only a few counts were recorded for this clonotype. V usage is TRBV5-6 and J usage is TRBJ2-1; TRBD2 matches at 10 bases. V shed 0 bases, J shed 5 bases, and the junction held 5 bases outside the gene matches. The CDR3 totals 16 residues. Germline V CDR1 and CDR2: SGHDT, YYEEEE. The DNA for the CDR3 is TGTGCCAGCAGCTTGGAAGCGGGGGGGCTGGACAATGAGCAGTTCTTC. It translates to CASSLEAGGLDNEQFF.

In this sample, this clonotype turned up many times. V and J are TRBV20-1 and TRBJ2-5; 8 nucleotides align to TRBD2. Trimming at V came to 2 bases and at J to 4 bases, leaving 9 bases not matched to a gene. Germline V gene lookup returns CDR1 DFQATT and CDR2 SNEGSKA (reference sequence). The CDR3 totals 15 residues. CDR3 in amino acids: CSARNPGGFGETQYF. The CDR3 DNA follows: TGCAGTGCTAGAAACCCGGGGGGGTTTGGAGAGACCCAGTACTTC.

There are a few counts of this clonotype. The rearrangement uses TRBV20-1 and TRBJ1-2; a possible D gene is TRBD1 (5 bases). CDR1 and CDR2 (germline): DFQATT, SNEGSKA (reference sequence). V was trimmed by 6 bases and J by 2 bases, leaving 19 bases between them. The CDR3 is 15 amino acids. CDR3 sequence reads: CSAHRGLRQNYGYTF. Written as DNA, the CDR3 is TGCAGTGCCCACCGGGGCCTCCGACAGAACTATGGCTACACCTTC.

The J gene is TRBJ2-2, the V gene TRBV10-1; TRBD1 is a possible D gene (6 bases). CDR3 length equals 14 residues. Germline V CDR1 and CDR2: WNHNN, SYGVQD (reference sequence). Trimming removed 5 bases from V and 6 bases from J, with 13 bases in between. This CDR3 reads CASSYYRAAGELFF. The CDR3 DNA sequence: TGCGCCAGCAGTTATTACAGGGCGGCCGGGGAGCTGTTTTTT.

V is TRBV4-1 and J is TRBJ1-2, with D unclear. V was pared by 0 bases and J by 14 bases, with 13 bases between. CDR3 length equals 12 residues. CDR1 MGHRA and CDR2 YSYEKL come from the germline V gene. The chain's CDR3 is CASSQDGSPLTF. The CDR3 bases are TGCGCCAGCAGCCAAGATGGTAGTCCGTTGACCTTC.

This clonotype was detected many times. J is TRBJ2-1 and V is TRBV6-1; 7 bases map to TRBD1. This CDR3 contains 20 residues. After removal of 6 bases from V and 6 bases from J, the junction contained 26 bases not matched to a gene. The germline CDR1 and CDR2 sequences are MNHNS and SASEGT. The CDR3 nucleotides read TGTGCCAGCAGCCTACTCTACTCCGGGACAGCGAGCCGAGGACCCAATGAGCAGTTCTTC. It codes for CASSLLYSGTASRGPNEQFF.

At least ten counts were recorded for this clonotype. V is TRBV6-5 and J is TRBJ2-3, with unresolved D. V was pared by 2 bases and J by 10 bases, with 25 bases between. The length of the CDR3 is 17 residues. Germline assignment: CDR1 MNHEY and CDR2 SVGAGI. This CDR3 is CASSYGPARILRSAQYF. DNA of the CDR3: TGTGCCAGCAGTTACGGTCCAGCTAGGATCTTGAGGAGCGCGCAGTATTTT.

This clonotype was recorded many times. V is TRBV7-9 and J is TRBJ2-4; 9 positions agree with TRBD2. This CDR3 comprises 14 residues. Trimming at V came to 0 bases and at J to 6 bases, leaving 0 bases not matched to a gene. The germline V gene has CDR1 SEHNR and CDR2 FQNEAQ (reference sequence). This CDR3 reads CASSLATSGNIQYF. CDR3 bases: TGTGCCAGCAGCTTAGCGACTAGCGGAAACATTCAGTACTTC.